Listed below are T cell receptor beta chains from one sample, sequenced in a study of a mutant IDH1 vaccine in newly diagnosed glioma. This table comes from immunoSEQ multiplex PCR, and its TCRdb copy is limited to in-frame clones, with some not included. The data hold 50,000 to 65,000 clones, with around 80% observed a single time. This sample comprised PBMCs, obtained from a glioma patient treated with radiotherapy, temozolomide or both. The receptors were gathered from a woman between 40 and 50 years old with glioma. Both conserved end residues are part of each CDR3.

v_call	cdr3_aa
TRBV7-9	CASSLDPRAQYF
TRBV6-1	CASKGQVTGELFF
TRBV7-9	CASSLGGGPVYEQYF
TRBV7-9	CASSVGLAGTGELFF
TRBV19	CASSIGAYRAPSTDTQYF
TRBV4-1	CASSQDRKVFSNQPQHF
TRBV14	CASSQDTFKSLAFF
TRBV7-7	CASSPEGGHGYTF
TRBV7-8	CASSLRSREGEQFF
TRBV30	CACTTGGNQPQHF
TRBV29-1	CSVEDVALTRLAFF
TRBV11-2	CASSLGVGARTEAFF
TRBV6-1	CASTLRTGRGELFF
TRBV13	CASRGGASYEQYF
TRBV18	CASTTGTVNYGYTF
TRBV7-2	CASSSSGTSSTDTQYF
TRBV5-1	CASSLAGLGGPEEQYF
TRBV5-6	CASSWGTGSGSPLHF
TRBV6-6	CASSRTKNTEAFF
TRBV7-9	CASSLRTGLYQETQYF
TRBV30	CAWTQVSSGNTIYF
TRBV13	CASSFGTVNTEAFF
TRBV19	CASIPAGPNQPQHF
TRBV6-5	CASSYHSGQGAHEQFF
TRBV27	CASSLRRGDQPQHF
TRBV25-1	CASSEDNPLYGYTF
TRBV19	CASSTDSNQPQHF
TRBV7-2	CASSFGGSYNEQFF
TRBV19	CASSILPGKGGYTF
TRBV2	CASSEQGLYEQYF
TRBV2	CASSEKYF
TRBV9	CASSVGLAINTGELFF
TRBV2	CASRYTGGNLFF
TRBV5-4	CASSSRGGYTEAFF
TRBV9	CASSQQDFTDTQYF
TRBV30	CAGGTRYNEQFF
TRBV30	CAYAYGGAGGTLHF
TRBV15	CATSSDRQGLSSNQPQHF
TRBV5-6	CASSFAGEQYF
TRBV4-3	CASSRLTGGTNSPLHF
TRBV10-3	CAISENRDRNYGYTF
TRBV6-6	CASSYMRISSTDTQYF
TRBV6-1	CASSQVGLAGGHEQFF
TRBV6-5	CATSPHPDTQYF
TRBV19	CASLNPRSGNSPLHF
TRBV5-1	CASSPGQGRTYEQYF
TRBV5-1	CASSLPGSTEQYF
TRBV29-1	CSVELPGLGEQYF
TRBV9	CASSVGRGPYGYTF